The present entry profiles one TCR beta chain with its context. The source of the sample is a study of blood T cell repertoires in COVID-19. Study summary: Samples taken during acute and convalescent COVID-19 were collected in the United States, Italy and Spain. The analysed material was cDNA or gDNA that came from T cells, B-cell-depleted T cells, or PBMCs.

In germline, CDR1 is SGHRS, CDR2 YFSETQ. J gave up 5 bases and V 1 base, and 5 bases lay outside the gene matches. CDR3 length: 15 amino acids. Original processing methods: Amplification with reference gene primers provided the estimates of nucleated cell counts. Sequencing was performed with immunoSEQ multiplex PCR; in TCRdb, only in-frame clones are kept and a portion is missing. The V and J calls and clone size are taken from that table; D and trimming were inferred from the DNA. Among a few hundred thousand clones listed, approximately 81% were seen once. Sequencing was performed on peripheral blood. The receptor was derived from a woman at least 80 years old with acute or convalescent COVID-19. The rearrangement uses TRBV5-1 and TRBJ2-1, with 8 bases that match TRBD1. The CDR3 reads CASSLNTGGDNEQFF. CDR3 coding DNA: TGCGCCAGCAGCTTGAATACAGGGGGAGACAATGAGCAGTTCTTC.